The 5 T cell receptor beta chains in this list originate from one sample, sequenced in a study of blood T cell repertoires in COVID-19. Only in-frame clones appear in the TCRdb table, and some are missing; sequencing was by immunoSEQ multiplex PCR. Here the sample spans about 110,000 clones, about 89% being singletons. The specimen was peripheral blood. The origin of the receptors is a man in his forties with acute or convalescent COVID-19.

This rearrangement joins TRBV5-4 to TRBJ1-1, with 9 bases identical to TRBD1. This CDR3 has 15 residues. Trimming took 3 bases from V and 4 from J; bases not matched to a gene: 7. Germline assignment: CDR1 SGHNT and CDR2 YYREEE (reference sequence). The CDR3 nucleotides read TGTGCCAGCAGCTCAGGGACAGGGTCGGGCACTGAAGCTTTCTTT. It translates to CASSSGTGSGTEAFF.

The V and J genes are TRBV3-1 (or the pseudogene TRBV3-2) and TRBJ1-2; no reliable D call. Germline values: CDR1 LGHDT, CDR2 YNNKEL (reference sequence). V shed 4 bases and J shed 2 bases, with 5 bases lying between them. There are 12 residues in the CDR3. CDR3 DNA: TGTGCCAGCAGCCCCGGGAACTATGGCTACACCTTC. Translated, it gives CASSPGNYGYTF.

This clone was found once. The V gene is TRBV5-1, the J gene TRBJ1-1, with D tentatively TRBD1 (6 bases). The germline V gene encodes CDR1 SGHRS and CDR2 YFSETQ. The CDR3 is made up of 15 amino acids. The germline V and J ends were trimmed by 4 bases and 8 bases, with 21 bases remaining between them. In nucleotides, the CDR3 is TGCGCCAGCAGCACCCGACAGGATGGGTATCAAGAAGCTTTCTTT. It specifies CASSTRQDGYQEAFF.

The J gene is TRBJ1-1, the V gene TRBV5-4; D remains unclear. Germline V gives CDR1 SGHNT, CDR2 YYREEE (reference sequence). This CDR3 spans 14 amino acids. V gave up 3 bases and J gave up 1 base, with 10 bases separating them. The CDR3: CASSSSMPNTEAFF. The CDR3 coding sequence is TGTGCCAGCAGCTCGAGTATGCCGAACACTGAAGCTTTCTTT.

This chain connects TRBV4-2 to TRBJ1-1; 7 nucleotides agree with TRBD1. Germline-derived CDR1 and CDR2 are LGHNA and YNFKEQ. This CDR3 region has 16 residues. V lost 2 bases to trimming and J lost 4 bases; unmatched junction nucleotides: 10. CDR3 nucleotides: TGTGCCAGCAGCCAACCTCGGACAGGACGGGGCACTGAAGCTTTCTTT. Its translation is CASSQPRTGRGTEAFF.